This TCR beta chain derives from a study of shared clonotypes between healthy human individuals. Comment on this clone: What it recognizes is unknown.

Regarding the study as a whole: Blood was the only sampled material, and tissue repertoires likely differ.

Trimming took 5 bases from V and 4 from J, leaving 14 bases between them. CDR1 and CDR2 (germline): SEHNR, FQNEAQ (reference sequence). The CDR3 sequence is 14 residues long. Libraries were prepared by immunoSEQ multiplex PCR; TCRdb keeps only in-frame clonotypes and omits some of them. The sample records approximately 2.4 million clones, nearly 97% being singletons. The sample comprised naive CD4+ T cells sorted from blood. Subset noted: CD45RA+ positively selected. This TCR was recovered from a man between 18 and 35 years old in good health. The chain couples TRBV7-9 to TRBJ1-1, with D maybe TRBD1 (6 bases). The CDR3 DNA reads TGTGCCAGCAGCACATACAGGGAAGGCACTGAAGCTTTCTTT. Its translation: CASSTYREGTEAFF.